This TCR beta chain was observed in a study of T cells in women clearing cervical HPV infection. Trimming at V came to 3 bases and at J to 5 bases, leaving 3 bases not matched to a gene. This CDR3 contains 15 residues. CDR1 and CDR2 (germline): SGHRS, YFSETQ. Study-wide findings and caveats: CIN3+ cases had significantly higher TCR repertoire richness than controls, but evenness did not differ. T-cell numbers per sample were unknown and may explain richness differences. TRBV6-7 abundance was lower in cases than controls (roughly 0.12% versus 0.15%).

Using immunoSEQ multiplex PCR, the repertoire was profiled, and TCRdb retains in-frame clones only, with some absent. The listing contains approximately 12,000 clones. As concerns this clone: Its antigen remains unknown. The read terminates 3 residues ahead of where the CDR3 ends, so the germline J gene completes it.

Sample: blood buffy coat. This sequence joins TRBV5-1 and TRBJ2-1, with 12 bases aligning to TRBD2. This sequence originates from a woman between 18 and 69 years old with a cervical HPV16 infection that either progressed to CIN3+ or cleared (not recorded which). The CDR3: CASSSSGGEHNEQFF. CDR3 bases read: TGCGCCAGCAGCTCTAGCGGGGGGGAACACAATGAG.